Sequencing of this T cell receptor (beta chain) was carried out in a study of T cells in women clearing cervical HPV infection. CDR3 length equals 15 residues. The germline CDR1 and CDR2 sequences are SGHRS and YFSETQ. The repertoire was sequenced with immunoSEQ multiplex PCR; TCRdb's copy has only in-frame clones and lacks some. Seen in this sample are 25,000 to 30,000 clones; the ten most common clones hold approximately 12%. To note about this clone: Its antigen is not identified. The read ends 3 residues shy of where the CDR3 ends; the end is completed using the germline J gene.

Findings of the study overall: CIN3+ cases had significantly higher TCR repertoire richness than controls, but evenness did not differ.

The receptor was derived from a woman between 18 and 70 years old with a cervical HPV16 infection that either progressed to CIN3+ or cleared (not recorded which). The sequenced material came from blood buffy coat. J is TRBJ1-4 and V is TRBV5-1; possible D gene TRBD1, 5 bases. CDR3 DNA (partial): TGCGCCAGCAGCTTGGTTAACTCTGGGGCCAACGTA. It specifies CASSLVNSGANV. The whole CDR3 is CASSLVNSGANVLFF.